This T cell receptor beta chain was captured in a study of breast tumors, draining lymph nodes, adjacent tissues (dated by TCRdb to 2016 to 2017). Study-level background: In breast cancer patients, the study compared the TCR beta repertoires of tumor, adjacent nontumor tissue and axillary lymph nodes. The study aimed to assess the relationships and possible T-cell exchange between tumor, surrounding tissue and draining lymph node repertoires in human breast cancer. Study-wide conclusions, independent of this receptor: The study presented the conclusion that tumor T cells originate in lymph nodes as consistent with a hypothesis, not as something directly demonstrated. The data were judged consistent with most tumor T cells deriving from the lymph node and then expanding within tumor tissue. T-cell repertoire diversity in tumors was found to be lower than in lymph nodes but higher than in nontumor tissue, and preferential V and J gene usage was observed. Tumor and nontumor tissue repertoires were found to be significantly more similar in luminal-like than in basal-like breast cancer.

Comment on this clonotype: The antigen it recognizes is unknown. No qualities accompany the bases; no much larger clone lies one base away.

TCRdb shows the sequencer as Illumina HiSeq 2000. Multiplex PCR amplification was used to build the TCR beta chain libraries. High-throughput sequencing was used to analyze the amplified TCR beta chain products. The public reads were quality trimmed at Q25 with fastp and then assembled into clones with MiXCR by TCRdb, keeping productive beta chains. Each CDR3 protein gets just one entry, which takes the most common genes and DNA from the rows behind it. The sample data list roughly 11,000 distinct CDR3 sequences, and roughly 35% of these were observed just once. 13% to 15% of the sample is held by the ten biggest clonotypes. The CDR3 covers 16 residues, taking in both the cysteine and the phenylalanine. Only the CDR3 part of the read is kept: 48 bases, read in frame from the first base. As encoded in the germline V gene, CDR1 is SGHVS while CDR2 is FNYEAQ. V is pruned by 5 bases and J by 3 bases, leaving 6 bases of the junction without a gene match.

Recombination linked TRBV7-6 to TRBJ2-1; 11 central nucleotides agree with TRBD2. Sequencing was done on a sample of breast tumor tissue. This clonotype was obtained from a female donor with breast cancer. Some clones in this sample may be carry-over from other donors' samples. The CDR3 region has the sequence CASSPTSGNHYNEQFF. The DNA sequence reads TGTGCCAGCAGCCCGACTAGCGGGAATCACTACAATGAGCAGTTCTTC.